This TCR beta chain was observed in a study of cytomegalovirus exposure and HLA in healthy donors. Comment on this clone: The antigen is not known.

Points from the study as a whole: Accounts indicate the classifier identified cytomegalovirus status with strong specificity and sensitivity. Most of the CMV-associated TCR beta chains (in a later analysis) appeared to be HLA-restricted.

J gave up 4 bases and V 6 bases, and 10 bases lay outside the gene matches. The CDR3 totals 16 residues. Germline CDR1 is SEHNR and CDR2 is FQNEAQ (reference sequence). PCR primers comprised 60 Vbeta and 13 Jbeta primers. TCRdb's table, derived via immunoSEQ multiplex PCR, lists solely in-frame clones and lacks some. The sample includes roughly 98,000 clones, about 80% of them seen just once. All donors participated as healthy donors of bone marrow. This sequence joins TRBV7-9 and TRBJ1-3; TRBD1 matches at 9 bases. The receptor was derived from a man aged 18 to 29 in good health and CMV-seropositive. Specimen: PBMCs. Written as DNA, the CDR3 is TGTGCCAGCAGTCCTAACAGGGGGCAACCAGGAAACACCATATATTTT. This gives the protein CASSPNRGQPGNTIYF.